The rows below give T cell receptor beta chains drawn from one sample of a study of blood T cells in healthy people across ages. Using its own MiXCR run on the 5' RACE reads, TCRdb lists one record per CDR3 protein. Of about 570,000 distinct CDR3 sequences in the sample, about 25% were seen once. The data were also submitted as part of a second study, on T cells of mothers and their children.

Sequences were obtained from blood. Receptor source: a boy aged 2 to 9 in good health. Both conserved end residues are part of each CDR3. The D gene is left open where the match is weak. For some rows the clone size is stated as once, few or many, or as a class when expanded; others skip it.

D,V,size,J,DNA,CDR3
TRBD1,TRBV28,.,TRBJ2-7,TGTGCCAGCAGACCCTGGGGGACAGGGGAGGATGACGAGCAGTACTTC,CASRPWGTGEDDEQYF
.,TRBV5-1,.,TRBJ2-7,TGCGCCAGCAGCTTGCAGGGAGCAAACAACCTTGAGGAGCAGTACTTC,CASSLQGANNLEEQYF
.,TRBV18,once,TRBJ1-1,TGTGCCAGCTCACCACAGAGAGACACTGAAGCTTTCTTT,CASSPQRDTEAFF
TRBD2,TRBV20-1,.,TRBJ2-7,TGCAGTGCTAGAGATGGGGTAGCGGGCTACGAGCAGTACTTC,CSARDGVAGYEQYF
.,TRBV7-8,.,TRBJ2-5,TGTGCCAGCAGCTTAGACACAGGGCAACACGGAGAGACCCAGTACTTC,CASSLDTGQHGETQYF
.,TRBV20-1,few,TRBJ2-3,TGCAGTGCTAGAACCCCGGGGGTCACTATCACAGATACGCAGTATTTT,CSARTPGVTITDTQYF
TRBD1,TRBV6-4,.,TRBJ1-1,TGTGCCAGCAGTTCCCGGACAGGGGGCAAAGCTTTCTTT,CASSSRTGGKAFF
.,TRBV12-5,few,TRBJ2-4,TGTGCTAGTGCGCGGGAAACCAAAAACATTCAGTACTTC,CASARETKNIQYF
TRBD2,TRBV20-1,few,TRBJ2-5,TGCAGTGCTAGAAAACCGGGGGGAAAACAAGAGACCCAGTACTTC,CSARKPGGKQETQYF
.,TRBV11-2,.,TRBJ2-6,TGTGCCAGCAGCTTAGGTGTTCGGGGATCTGGGGCCAACGTCCTGACTTTC,CASSLGVRGSGANVLTF